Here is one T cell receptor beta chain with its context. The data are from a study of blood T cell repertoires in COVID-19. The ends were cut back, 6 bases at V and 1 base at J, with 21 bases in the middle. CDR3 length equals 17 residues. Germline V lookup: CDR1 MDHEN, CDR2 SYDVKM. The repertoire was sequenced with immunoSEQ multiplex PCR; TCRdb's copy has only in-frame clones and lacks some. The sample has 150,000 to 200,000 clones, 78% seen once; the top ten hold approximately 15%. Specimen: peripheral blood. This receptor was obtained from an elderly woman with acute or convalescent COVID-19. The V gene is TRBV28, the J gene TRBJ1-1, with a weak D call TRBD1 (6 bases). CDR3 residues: CASSTRRRGASNTEAFF. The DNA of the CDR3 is TGTGCCAGCAGCACCCGACGACGGGGGGCCTCGAACACTGAAGCTTTCTTT.